These 14 T cell receptor beta chains were all obtained from the same sample, sequenced in a study of early T cells in non-severe SARS-CoV-2 infection. A single record per CDR3 protein comes from TCRdb applying MiXCR to the 5' RACE reads. Altogether fewer than 60,000 distinct CDR3 sequences are present, roughly 12% being singletons, with the ten largest covering 8.5% to 10%. The sequencing sample was made of whole blood. These TCRs come from an adult who was a healthcare worker with PCR-confirmed SARS-CoV-2 infection or an uninfected control (not recorded which).

This clonotype was picked up one time. The rearrangement links TRBV20-1 to TRBJ2-7; TRBD2 might be the D (7 bases). The CDR3 has 14 amino acids. Trimming removed 5 bases from V and 0 bases from J, with 14 bases in between. Germline values: CDR1 DFQATT, CDR2 SNEGSKA (reference sequence). The CDR3 loop is CSASRGGPSYEQYF. CDR3 bases: TGCAGTGCTTCTCGCGGGGGCCCCTCCTACGAGCAGTACTTC.

This clonotype was found a few times. J is TRBJ1-2 and V is TRBV28; D gene ambiguous. The CDR3 extends over 15 amino acids. The V gene lost 3 bases and the J gene lost 8 bases, with 19 bases spanning the gap. In germline, CDR1 is MDHEN, CDR2 SYDVKM. CDR3 sequence (DNA): TGTGCCAGCAGTTTGACGGCGGAGACACCTTACGGCTACACCTTC. Its protein is CASSLTAETPYGYTF.

Judged by abundance, this clonotype is medium-sized. This rearrangement joins TRBV29-1 to TRBJ2-7; TRBD1 matches at 7 bases. The CDR3 length is 12 residues. Germline-derived CDR1 and CDR2 are SQVTM and ANQGSEA. The V and J ends lost 5 bases and 3 bases, in that order; junction bases with no gene match: 4. The CDR3 spells CSVLRDSYEQYF. The CDR3 nucleotides are TGCAGCGTTCTCCGGGACAGCTACGAGCAGTACTTC.

This chain uses TRBV20-1 with TRBJ2-1, with D possibly TRBD2 on 6 matching bases. The CDR3 contains 15 residues. V lost 3 bases, J lost 8 bases, and 20 bases lay in between. CDR1 and CDR2 (germline): DFQATT, SNEGSKA (reference sequence). CDR3: CSASREGTPGDEQFF. DNA for the CDR3: TGCAGTGCTAGCAGAGAAGGGACTCCTGGGGATGAGCAGTTCTTC.

This clonotype was found many times. The chain recombines TRBV28 with TRBJ1-2; 9 positions match TRBD1. CDR1 MDHEN and CDR2 SYDVKM come from the germline V gene. Germline trimming cut 8 bases from V and 5 bases from J; bases unmatched to any gene: 6. The CDR3 has 13 residues. In DNA form, the CDR3 reads TGTGCCAGCTTCCCGGGACAGGGTTATGGCTACACCTTC. Its translation: CASFPGQGYGYTF.

The chain recombines TRBV7-9 with TRBJ1-4; 8 nucleotides line up with TRBD1. This CDR3 is built from 15 residues. The germline V gene encodes CDR1 SEHNR and CDR2 FQNEAQ (reference sequence). J gave up 5 bases and V 2 bases, and 4 bases lay outside the gene matches. The CDR3, as DNA: TGTGCCAGCAGCTTACTTCCAGGGGGCAATGAAAAACTGTTTTTT. It yields the protein CASSLLPGGNEKLFF.

This clonotype has a count of ten or more. The V gene is TRBV25-1, the J gene TRBJ2-7, with 11 bases identical to TRBD2. This CDR3 spans 17 amino acids. Germline values: CDR1 MGHDK, CDR2 SYGVNS. V gave up 2 bases and J gave up 2 bases; unmatched junction bases: 8. The DNA for the CDR3 is TGTGCCAGCAGTGAACTCCCCACTAGCGGGAGAACCTACGAGCAGTACTTC. This translates into CASSELPTSGRTYEQYF.

The chain carries TRBV3-2 and TRBJ2-2. TRBV3-2 is a pseudogene. The CDR3 runs to 10 residues. The CDR3 nucleotides read TGTGCCAGCCCCACCGGGGAGCTGTTTTTT. Translated: CASPTGELFF.

V usage is TRBV6-2 or TRBV6-3 and J usage is TRBJ2-1, with TRBD2 matching 12 bases. The CDR3 is 16 residues long. The V gene's germline CDR1 is MNHEY and CDR2 SVGEGT. V lost 7 bases and J lost 8; bases outside the gene matches: 12. CDR3 DNA sequence: TGTGCCAGCACCTTACAGACTAGCGGGAGTCTCGATGAGCAGTTCTTC. This gives the protein CASTLQTSGSLDEQFF.

This clonotype was counted at least ten times. The chain has TRBV5-1 and TRBJ2-7, with D possibly TRBD2 on 6 matching bases. The CDR3 is 15 amino acids. Germline CDR1 reads SGHRS; CDR2 reads YFSETQ. Trimming removed 3 bases at V and 2 bases at J, with 15 bases between. CDR3 residues: CASSSGGTDAYEQYF. For the CDR3, the DNA is TGCGCCAGCAGCTCCGGCGGGACGGATGCCTACGAGCAGTACTTC.

This chain joins TRBV7-2 and TRBJ1-2; D is ambiguous. Germline CDR1 is SGHTA and CDR2 is FQGNSA. This CDR3 has 12 amino acids. Trimming cost V 5 bases and J 1 base, with 5 bases left between them. The CDR3, as DNA: TGTGCCAGCAGCCTTATTAACTATGGCTACACCTTC. Translated, it gives CASSLINYGYTF.

In its sample, this clonotype was seen a few times. V gene TRBV27 combines with J gene TRBJ1-4; 12 nucleotides line up with TRBD1. With 4 bases clipped from V and 8 bases from J, the junction kept 8 bases outside the gene matches. Germline V gene lookup returns CDR1 MNHEY and CDR2 SMNVEV (reference sequence). The length of the CDR3 is 16 residues. The CDR3 DNA reads TGTGCCAGCAGTTATTTCGGGACAGGGGGCAACGAAAAACTGTTTTTT. This encodes CASSYFGTGGNEKLFF.

This clonotype was observed many times. V gene TRBV19 combines with J gene TRBJ1-5; D not certain. The CDR3 runs 15 residues. Germline values: CDR1 LNHDA, CDR2 SQIVND (reference sequence). V lost 4 bases and J 3 bases, leaving 13 bases between the germline ends. In DNA form, the CDR3 reads TGTGCCAGTAGTAGCTTGGACGGAGACAATCAGCCCCAGCATTTT. It translates to CASSSLDGDNQPQHF. The full variable domain, with the rest looked up from reference TRBV19 and TRBJ1-5, is DGGITQSPKYLFRKEGQNVTLSCEQNLNHDAMYWYRQDPGQGLRLIYYSQIVNDFQKGDIAEGYSVSREKKESFPLTVTSAQKNPTAFYLCASSSLDGDNQPQHFGDGTRLSIL.

V is TRBV3-1 and J is TRBJ2-4, with 7 bases matching TRBD1. V gave up 1 base and J gave up 12 bases; unmatched junction bases: 6. The germline gives CDR1 LGHDT, CDR2 YNNKEL (reference sequence). The CDR3 has 13 amino acids. DNA for the CDR3: TGTGCCAGCAGCCAAGGCAGGGGGTTTAATCAGTACTTC. As protein: CASSQGRGFNQYF. Supplemented by reference TRBV3-1 and TRBJ2-4, the full variable domain reads DTAVSQTPKYLVTQMGNDKSIKCEQNLGHDTMYWYKQDSKKFLKIMFSYNNKELIINETVPNRFSPKSPDKAHLNLHINSLELGDSAVYFCASSQGRGFNQYFGAGTRLSVL.